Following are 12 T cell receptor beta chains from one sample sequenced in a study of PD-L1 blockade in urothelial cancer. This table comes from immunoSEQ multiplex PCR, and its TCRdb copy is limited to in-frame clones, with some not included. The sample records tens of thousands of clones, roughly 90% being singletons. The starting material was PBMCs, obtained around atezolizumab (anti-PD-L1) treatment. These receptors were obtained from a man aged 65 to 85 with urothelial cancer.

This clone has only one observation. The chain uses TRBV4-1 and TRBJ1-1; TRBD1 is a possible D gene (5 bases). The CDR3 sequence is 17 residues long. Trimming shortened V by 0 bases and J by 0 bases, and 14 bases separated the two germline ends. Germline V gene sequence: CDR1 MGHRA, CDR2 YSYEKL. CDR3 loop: CASSQDLARAVNTEAFF. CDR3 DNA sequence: TGCGCCAGCAGCCAAGATTTGGCCAGGGCGGTGAACACTGAAGCTTTCTTT.

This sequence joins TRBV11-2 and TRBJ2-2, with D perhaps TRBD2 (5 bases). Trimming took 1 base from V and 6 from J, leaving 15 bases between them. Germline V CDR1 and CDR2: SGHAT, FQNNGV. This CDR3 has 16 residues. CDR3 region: CASSLAPTLLAGELFF. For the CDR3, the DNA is TGTGCCAGCAGCTTAGCCCCTACCTTACTAGCCGGGGAGCTGTTTTTT.

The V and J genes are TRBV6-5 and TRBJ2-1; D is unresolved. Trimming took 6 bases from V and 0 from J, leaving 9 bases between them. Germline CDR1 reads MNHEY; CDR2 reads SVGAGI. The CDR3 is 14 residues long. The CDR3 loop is CASSPLSSYNEQFF. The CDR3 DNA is TGTGCCAGCAGCCCTTTGAGCTCCTACAATGAGCAGTTCTTC.

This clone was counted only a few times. CDR3: CASSQEREEYNEQFF. CDR3 nucleotides: TGCGCCAGCAGCCAAGAGCGGGAAGAGTACAATGAGCAGTTCTTC. The V gene is TRBV4-1, the J gene TRBJ2-1, with TRBD2 as a possible D gene (6 bases). Germline V gene lookup returns CDR1 MGHRA and CDR2 YSYEKL. Trimming took off 0 bases at V and 4 bases at J, with 10 bases between the two ends. The CDR3 covers 15 residues.

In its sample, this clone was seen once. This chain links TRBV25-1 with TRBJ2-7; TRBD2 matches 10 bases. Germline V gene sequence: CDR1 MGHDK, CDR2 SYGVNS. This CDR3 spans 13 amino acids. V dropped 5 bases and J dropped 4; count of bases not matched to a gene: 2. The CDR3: CASSLAGVYEQYF. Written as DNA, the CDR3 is TGTGCCAGCAGTCTAGCGGGAGTTTACGAGCAGTACTTC.

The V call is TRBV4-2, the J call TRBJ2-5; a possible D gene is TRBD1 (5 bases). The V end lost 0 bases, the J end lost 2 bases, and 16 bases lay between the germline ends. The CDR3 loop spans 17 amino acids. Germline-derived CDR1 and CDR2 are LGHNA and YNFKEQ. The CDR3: CASSQDGMVSGQETQYF. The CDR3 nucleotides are TGTGCCAGCAGCCAAGACGGTATGGTATCAGGGCAAGAGACCCAGTACTTC.

CDR3 nucleotides: TGCGCCAGCAGCCAAGGGGTCGGCGGGAGGGCATCGGCAACAGATACGCAGTATTTT. This gives the protein CASSQGVGGRASATDTQYF. V gene TRBV4-1 combines with J gene TRBJ2-3; 9 bases match TRBD2. The length of the CDR3 is 19 residues. The germline V gene has CDR1 MGHRA and CDR2 YSYEKL. The V gene end was trimmed by 1 base and the J gene end by 3 bases; junction bases not matched to a gene: 14.

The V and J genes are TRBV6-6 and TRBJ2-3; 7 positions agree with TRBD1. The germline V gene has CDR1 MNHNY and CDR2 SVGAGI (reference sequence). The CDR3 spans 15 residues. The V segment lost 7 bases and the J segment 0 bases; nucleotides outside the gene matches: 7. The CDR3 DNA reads TGTGCCAGCATGCAGGGACAGAGGAGCACAGATACGCAGTATTTT. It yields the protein CASMQGQRSTDTQYF.

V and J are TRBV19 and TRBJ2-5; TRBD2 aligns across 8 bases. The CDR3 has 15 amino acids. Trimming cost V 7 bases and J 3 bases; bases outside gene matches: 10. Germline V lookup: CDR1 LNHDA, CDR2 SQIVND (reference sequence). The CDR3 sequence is CASTGVAGGEETQYF. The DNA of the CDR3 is TGTGCCAGTACCGGAGTGGCGGGAGGTGAAGAGACCCAGTACTTC.

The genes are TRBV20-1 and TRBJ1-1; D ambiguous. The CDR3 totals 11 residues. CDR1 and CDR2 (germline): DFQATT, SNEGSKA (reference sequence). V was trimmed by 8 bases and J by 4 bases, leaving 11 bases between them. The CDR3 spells CSLRSGTEAFF. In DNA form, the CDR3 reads TGCAGTTTAAGGTCGGGCACTGAAGCTTTCTTT.

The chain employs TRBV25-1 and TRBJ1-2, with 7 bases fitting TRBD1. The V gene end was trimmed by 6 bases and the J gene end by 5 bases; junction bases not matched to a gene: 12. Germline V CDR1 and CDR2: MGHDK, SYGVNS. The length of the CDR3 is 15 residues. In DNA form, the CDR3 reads TGTGCCAGCAGGGAAGACAATCCAGGGGGGTATGGCTACACCTTC. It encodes CASREDNPGGYGYTF.

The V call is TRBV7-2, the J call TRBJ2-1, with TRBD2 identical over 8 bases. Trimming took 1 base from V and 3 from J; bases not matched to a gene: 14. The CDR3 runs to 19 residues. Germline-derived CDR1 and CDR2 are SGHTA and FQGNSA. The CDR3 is CASSLGPPTSARGYNEQFF. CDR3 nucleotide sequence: TGTGCCAGCAGCTTAGGGCCCCCGACTAGCGCGAGGGGCTACAATGAGCAGTTCTTC.